Presented here are 29 T cell receptor beta chains from one specimen sequenced in a study of blood T cells in healthy people across ages. The authors ran a second PCR of about 7 to 11 cycles using a sample-barcoded 5' primer and a J-beta primer mix. One entry per CDR3 protein, called by TCRdb with MiXCR from the 5' RACE reads. The sample has around 1,500,000 distinct CDR3 sequences, over 25% seen once. The sequenced sample was blood. These receptors were collected from a woman aged 25 to 39 in good health.

The chain couples TRBV5-1 to TRBJ1-2; D remains ambiguous. The V gene lost 0 bases and the J gene lost 7 bases, with 16 bases spanning the gap. CDR1 SGHRS and CDR2 YFSETQ come from the germline V gene. CDR3 length equals 15 residues. CDR3 sequence: CASSLEGPPGGGYTF. The CDR3 DNA sequence: TGCGCCAGCAGCTTGGAGGGCCCGCCGGGAGGTGGCTACACCTTC.

The table lists this clonotype with a few counts. This chain links TRBV5-1 with TRBJ2-5; D not resolved. V was cut by 0 bases and J by 9 bases, with 15 bases left in between. The CDR3 has 14 residues. Germline-derived CDR1 and CDR2 are SGHRS and YFSETQ. In DNA form, the CDR3 reads TGCGCCAGCAGCTTGGAGTCTACGCCCGGGCCCCAGTACTTC. Translating it yields CASSLESTPGPQYF.

This clonotype has more than one count but fewer than ten. The rearrangement uses TRBV11-2 and TRBJ2-5; weak D call: TRBD1 (6 bases). Trimming cost V 5 bases and J 2 bases, with 18 bases left between them. The germline CDR1 and CDR2 sequences are SGHAT and FQNNGV. The CDR3 runs to 16 residues. The CDR3 region is CASSQGNRNSQETQYF. The CDR3 nucleotides are TGTGCCAGCAGCCAGGGGAACAGAAATTCTCAAGAGACCCAGTACTTC.

The chain carries TRBV20-1 and TRBJ2-1, with 9 nucleotides matching TRBD2. This CDR3 has 15 residues. J was trimmed by 3 bases and V by 2 bases; bases with no gene match: 5. The germline CDR1 and CDR2 sequences are DFQATT and SNEGSKA (reference sequence). CDR3 in DNA: TGCAGTGCTAGACTAGCGGGAAGACTCTACAATGAGCAGTTCTTC. Amino acids: CSARLAGRLYNEQFF.

This chain connects TRBV28 to TRBJ2-7; D not resolved. The germline CDR1 and CDR2 sequences are MDHEN and SYDVKM. V lost 5 bases and J 0 bases, leaving 17 bases between the germline ends. The CDR3 has 16 residues. The CDR3 sequence: CASSRSQRRPSYEQYF. The DNA of the CDR3 is TGTGCCAGCAGTCGTTCGCAAAGACGCCCCTCCTACGAGCAGTACTTC.

In its sample, this clonotype was seen a few times. The CDR3 nucleotides are TGTGCCAGCAGCTTAGTCCAGGGCGAAGAGCAGTTCTTC. Its protein is CASSLVQGEEQFF. This chain uses TRBV7-2 with TRBJ2-1; the D gene is possibly TRBD1 (5 bases). Germline V CDR1 and CDR2: SGHTA, FQGNSA. V dropped 1 base and J dropped 10 bases, with 11 bases sitting between them. The CDR3 spans 13 residues. Drawing the rest from reference TRBV7-2 and TRBJ2-1, the complete variable domain is GAGVSQSPSNKVTEKGKDVELRCDPISGHTALYWYRQSLGQGLEFLIYFQGNSAPDKSGLPSDRFSAERTGGSVSTLTIQRTQQEDSAVYLCASSLVQGEEQFFGPGTRLTVL.

The sample holds many counts of this clonotype. The V and J genes are TRBV5-6 and TRBJ2-6; D might be TRBD1 or TRBD2, each matching 5 bases. The CDR3 length is 18 residues. CDR1 and CDR2 (germline): SGHDT, YYEEEE. The V end was cut by 4 bases, the J end by 0 bases, with 17 bases between. In DNA, the CDR3 is TGTGCCAGCAGCCCGGGGCTAGTGGCCCGCTCTGGGGCCAACGTCCTGACTTTC. Translation: CASSPGLVARSGANVLTF.

Details on this clonotype: Since no conserved phenylalanine or tryptophan closes the CDR3, a read error is the likely cause. The chain carries TRBV28 and TRBJ1-2, with D possibly being TRBD1 (5 bases). The V gene's germline CDR1 is MDHEN and CDR2 SYDVKM. Between the trimmed V and J ends, which lost 5 bases and 7 bases, there was a span of 17 bases. The CDR3 has 14 residues. The CDR3 region has the DNA TGTGCCAGCAGTACAGGTTTCGCCCCGCGTGGCTACACCTGC. Its protein product is CASSTGFAPRGYTC.

There are a few counts of this clonotype. The chain employs TRBV5-5 and TRBJ1-1, with 12 nucleotides matching TRBD1. The trim removed 4 bases at V and 3 bases at J, leaving 10 bases unmatched. The CDR3 is made up of 17 amino acids. The germline gives CDR1 SGHKS, CDR2 YYEKEE (reference sequence). CDR3 DNA sequence: TGTGCCAGCAGCCGAGGGACAGGGGGCGCTTCCGACACTGAAGCTTTCTTT. It is translated as CASSRGTGGASDTEAFF.

A note on this clonotype: The junction departs from the called germline gene at one end, perhaps through a read error. The CDR3 nucleotides read TGTGTCAGCAGCCGGACTAGCGGGGGGACCGGGGAGCTGTTTTTT. Residues: CVSSRTSGGTGELFF. The gene calls are TRBV12-3 or TRBV12-4 and TRBJ2-2; TRBD2 matches 14 bases. The CDR3 runs 15 residues.

To note about this clonotype: An end of the junction differs from the germline gene, which may be a read error. The chain carries TRBV5-5 and TRBJ2-5, with no clear D. Germline V lookup: CDR1 SGHKS, CDR2 YYEKEE (reference sequence). The CDR3 is 13 amino acids. The CDR3: CTSSRLGQETQYF. For the CDR3, the DNA is TGTACCAGCAGCAGACTTGGCCAAGAGACCCAGTACTTC.

This clonotype was seen only a few times. The V and J genes are TRBV29-1 and TRBJ1-1, with a weak D call TRBD1 (6 bases). V was clipped by 4 bases and J by 5 bases, with 11 bases between them. The CDR3 is 12 amino acids. Germline CDR1 reads SQVTM; CDR2 reads ANQGSEA. This chain's CDR3 is CSVVTGRTEAFF. CDR3 sequence (DNA): TGCAGCGTTGTGACAGGAAGGACTGAAGCTTTCTTT.

There are many counts of this clonotype. The genes are TRBV29-1 and TRBJ2-7, with 7 bases fitting TRBD1. There are 13 residues in the CDR3. Germline V gene sequence: CDR1 SQVTM, CDR2 ANQGSEA. V shed 3 bases and J 4 bases; nucleotides not matched to a gene: 6. The CDR3 protein is CSVDEGAGYEQYF. The CDR3 DNA sequence: TGCAGCGTTGACGAGGGGGCCGGGTACGAGCAGTACTTC.

V usage is TRBV4-1 and J usage is TRBJ1-5; no reliable D call. This CDR3 spans 15 amino acids. The germline CDR1 and CDR2 sequences are MGHRA and YSYEKL. V gave up 3 bases and J gave up 4 bases, with 13 bases separating them. CDR3 region: CASSHRRNRNQPQHF. DNA of the CDR3: TGCGCCAGCAGCCACCGACGGAATAGAAATCAGCCCCAGCATTTT.

This clonotype showed up just a few times. This chain links TRBV7-8 with TRBJ2-1; no definite D call. This CDR3 has 14 amino acids. From germline, CDR1 is SGHVS and CDR2 FQNEAQ. With 5 bases removed from V and 10 bases from J, the gap between germline ends came to 18 bases. CDR3 residues: CASSPFPGSPEQFF. The DNA of the CDR3 is TGTGCCAGCAGCCCCTTCCCGGGCTCACCAGAGCAGTTCTTC.

This clonotype has ten or more counts. Written as DNA, the CDR3 is TGCAGCGTAGGGACTAGCGGGAGAGATACGCAGTATTTT. The encoded protein is CSVGTSGRDTQYF. This rearrangement joins TRBV29-1 to TRBJ2-3; TRBD2 aligns across 14 bases. Germline V gives CDR1 SQVTM, CDR2 ANQGSEA. The CDR3 contains 13 residues. The ends lost 6 bases at V and 5 bases at J; junction bases unmatched: 1.

V is TRBV18 and J is TRBJ1-3; D possibly corresponds to TRBD1 (5 bases). This CDR3 contains 16 residues. Trimming cost V 6 bases and J 0 bases, with 15 bases left between them. Per the germline V gene, CDR1 is KGHSH and CDR2 is LQKENI. CDR3 in DNA: TGTGCCAGCTCCCAAGGGACGGCCTCCTCTGGAAACACCATATATTTT. It translates to CASSQGTASSGNTIYF.

Ten or more counts support this clonotype. The CDR3 region is CAINQDSSLLQYF. In DNA form, the CDR3 reads TGTGCCATCAATCAGGACAGTTCCCTTCTGCAGTACTTC. This chain uses TRBV10-3 with TRBJ2-7; maybe TRBD1 (6 bases). CDR3 length: 13 amino acids. Trimming left V 7 bases short and J 9 bases short, with 19 bases between. Per the germline V gene, CDR1 is ENHRY and CDR2 is SYGVKD.

The rearrangement uses TRBV5-5 and TRBJ1-2, with 7 bases matching TRBD1. The CDR3 length is 18 residues. The junction had 18 bases not matched to a gene; V was cut back by 4 bases and J by 3 bases. Germline V gene lookup returns CDR1 SGHKS and CDR2 YYEKEE (reference sequence). The CDR3 bases are TGTGCCAGCAGCGCCTGGGACAGCCGACGTACGCTCGACTATGGCTACACCTTC. It translates to CASSAWDSRRTLDYGYTF.

CDR3 protein: CASSLVGSRGETQYF. In nucleotides, the CDR3 is TGTGCCAGCAGCTTAGTGGGCAGCCGAGGAGAGACCCAGTACTTC. The chain couples TRBV7-6 to TRBJ2-5, with D unresolved. The CDR3 extends over 15 amino acids. Trimming left V 1 base short and J 4 bases short, with 13 bases between. Germline CDR1 and CDR2: SGHVS and FNYEAQ.

This clonotype was detected a few times. The J gene is TRBJ1-2, the V gene TRBV6-5; D call uncertain. This CDR3 is 12 amino acids long. The germline V gene encodes CDR1 MNHEY and CDR2 SVGAGI. Trimming cost V 6 bases and J 8 bases, with 13 bases left between them. The CDR3 region has the DNA TGTGCCAGCAGCCCAACGTCGGGGGGCTACACCTTC. Amino acid sequence: CASSPTSGGYTF.

In its sample, this clonotype was seen many times. The chain has TRBV4-3 and TRBJ2-5; 11 bases are shared with TRBD2. With 1 base clipped from V and 0 bases from J, the junction kept 13 bases outside the gene matches. CDR1 is LGHNA, CDR2 YSLEER, per germline. This CDR3 comprises 20 residues. CDR3 residues: CASSQVWETSGTWYQETQYF. The CDR3 nucleotides read TGCGCCAGCAGCCAAGTCTGGGAGACTAGCGGGACTTGGTACCAAGAGACCCAGTACTTC.

V gene TRBV7-9 combines with J gene TRBJ1-1; D remains unclear. The CDR3 is 14 residues long. Looked up from germline, CDR1 is SEHNR and CDR2 is FQNEAQ (reference sequence). With 3 bases removed from V and 1 base from J, the gap between germline ends came to 9 bases. CDR3 loop: CASSFAGKNTEAFF. CDR3 DNA sequence: TGTGCCAGCAGCTTTGCGGGGAAGAACACTGAAGCTTTCTTT.

This chain uses TRBV7-2 with TRBJ2-5; no clear D. Germline assignment: CDR1 SGHTA and CDR2 FQGNSA. V was pared by 0 bases and J by 2 bases, with 16 bases between. CDR3 length equals 17 residues. The DNA of the CDR3 is TGTGCCAGCAGCTTAGCGCCGAGTTACAGATCGCAAGAGACCCAGTACTTC. It codes for CASSLAPSYRSQETQYF.

This clonotype was counted ten times or more. This chain connects TRBV7-9 to TRBJ2-5; TRBD2 aligns across 15 bases. Germline values: CDR1 SEHNR, CDR2 FQNEAQ (reference sequence). The CDR3 sequence is 16 residues long. V shed 6 bases and J 4 bases; nucleotides not matched to a gene: 6. CDR3 protein: CASSGLAGGQRETQYF. The CDR3, as DNA: TGTGCCAGCAGTGGACTAGCGGGAGGGCAGCGAGAGACCCAGTACTTC.

Comments on this clonotype: The junction departs from germline at one end; a sequencing error may be responsible. The V call is TRBV14, the J call TRBJ2-7; D might be TRBD2 (6 bases). CDR1 and CDR2 from the germline V gene are SGHDN and FVKESK. The CDR3 runs 14 residues. The CDR3 nucleotides read TGTGCCAACAGCCAACGGGGGAGGTCCTACGAGCAGTACTTC. Protein sequence: CANSQRGRSYEQYF.

The rearrangement uses TRBV7-2 and TRBJ1-5, with D hard to call. V lost 6 bases and J lost 4, with 16 bases in between. Germline V gene data show CDR1 as SGHTA and CDR2 as FQGNSA. The CDR3 is 15 amino acids. CDR3: CASREGPWGNQPQHF. DNA of the CDR3: TGTGCCAGCAGGGAAGGCCCATGGGGAAATCAGCCCCAGCATTTT. Filled out from reference TRBV7-2 and TRBJ1-5, the complete variable domain reads GAGVSQSPSNKVTEKGKDVELRCDPISGHTALYWYRQSLGQGLEFLIYFQGNSAPDKSGLPSDRFSAERTGGSVSTLTIQRTQQEDSAVYLCASREGPWGNQPQHFGDGTRLSIL.

Turning to this clonotype: At one end, the junction sequence differs from germline, possibly due to a read error. The chain recombines TRBV5-1 with TRBJ1-4, with 7 bases aligning to TRBD1. This CDR3 comprises 14 residues. From germline, CDR1 is SGHRS and CDR2 YFSETQ. CDR3 nucleotide sequence: TGCGCCGGCAGCACACAACCTACAGGGGACAAACTGTTTTTT. This encodes CAGSTQPTGDKLFF.

As for this clonotype: This could be a read error, since a much larger clone is one nucleotide away. The gene calls are TRBV29-1 and TRBJ2-5; D not resolved. The CDR3 contains 13 residues. Between the trimmed V and J ends, which lost 3 bases and 4 bases, there was a span of 12 bases. Germline assignment: CDR1 SQVTM and CDR2 ANQGSEA. The CDR3 region is CSVEFVRGETQYF. The CDR3 nucleotides read TGCAGCGTTGAGTTTGTAAGAGGAGAGACCCAGTACTTC.